These 13 T cell receptor beta chains were sequenced from one sample in a study of blood T cell repertoires in COVID-19. The protocol was immunoSEQ multiplex PCR, while the TCRdb copy is restricted to in-frame clones and leaves out a portion. The sample contains around 200,000 clones, 86% of which appear only once. Sequenced input: PBMCs or T cells enriched from blood (not recorded which). The receptor source for this set is a man aged 35 to 55 with acute COVID-19.

Here the CDR3 reads CASSPERGGYGYTF. CDR3 DNA sequence: TGCGCCAGCAGCCCTGAGAGGGGGGGCTATGGCTACACCTTC. J is TRBJ1-2 and V is TRBV5-1; TRBD1 might be the D (6 bases). This CDR3 comprises 14 residues. CDR1 and CDR2 (germline): SGHRS, YFSETQ. Trimming shortened V by 4 bases and J by 4 bases, and 14 bases separated the two germline ends.

The J gene is TRBJ2-7, the V gene TRBV28; 11 bases align to TRBD2. V dropped 3 bases and J dropped 1; count of bases not matched to a gene: 5. Germline-derived CDR1 and CDR2 are MDHEN and SYDVKM. This CDR3 spans 16 amino acids. The CDR3 bases are TGTGCCAGCAGTTTTCCGGGACTAGCGGATTCCTACGAGCAGTACTTC. Its translation: CASSFPGLADSYEQYF.

V gene TRBV30 combines with J gene TRBJ2-5; D possibly corresponds to TRBD2 (6 bases). Germline CDR1 is GTSNPN and CDR2 is SVGIG (reference sequence). The V end lost 3 bases, the J end lost 9 bases, and 14 bases lay between the germline ends. This CDR3 region has 12 residues. CDR3 protein: CAWRTGRRAQYF. In DNA, the CDR3 is TGTGCCTGGAGAACAGGCCGGAGGGCCCAGTACTTC.

The chain recombines TRBV7-9 with TRBJ2-2, with 12 bases matching TRBD2. This CDR3 is built from 17 residues. The ends lost 5 bases at V and 4 bases at J; junction bases unmatched: 8. The V gene's germline CDR1 is SEHNR and CDR2 FQNEAQ (reference sequence). The CDR3 spells CASSRLAGALTTGELFF. The CDR3 DNA follows: TGTGCCAGCAGCCGACTAGCGGGAGCTTTAACCACCGGGGAGCTGTTTTTT.

This chain uses TRBV29-1 with TRBJ1-2; weak D call: TRBD1 (6 bases). The CDR3 consists of 15 residues. Trimming shortened V by 6 bases and J by 5 bases, and 22 bases separated the two germline ends. Germline lookup yields CDR1 SQVTM and CDR2 ANQGSEA. This chain's CDR3 is CSVAGDVSPPYGYTF. The CDR3 coding sequence is TGCAGCGTGGCAGGGGACGTTTCCCCCCCGTATGGCTACACCTTC.

The sample holds one count of this clone. The V gene is TRBV28, the J gene TRBJ2-2, with D tentatively TRBD1 (6 bases). This CDR3 is built from 14 residues. Trimming took 6 bases from V and 5 from J, leaving 13 bases between them. Looked up from germline, CDR1 is MDHEN and CDR2 is SYDVKM. In DNA form, the CDR3 reads TGTGCCAGCAGCCAATACGGACAGACCGGGGAGCTGTTTTTT. Translation gives CASSQYGQTGELFF.

In its sample, this clone was seen a few times. J is TRBJ1-1 and V is TRBV24-1; 8 bases map to TRBD1. From germline, CDR1 is KGHDR and CDR2 SFDVKD. CDR3 size: 14 residues. J lost 3 bases, V lost 5 bases, and 4 bases had no gene match. In nucleotides, the CDR3 is TGTGCCACCAGTGGGACAGGGATGGACACTGAAGCTTTCTTT. Translation: CATSGTGMDTEAFF.

V gene TRBV7-8 combines with J gene TRBJ2-3, with 7 bases fitting TRBD2. After removal of 6 bases from V and 2 bases from J, the junction contained 5 bases not matched to a gene. CDR1 SGHVS and CDR2 FQNEAQ come from the germline V gene. CDR3 size: 14 residues. The chain's CDR3 is CASRGGDLTDTQYF. The CDR3 region has the DNA TGTGCCAGCAGGGGGGGGGACCTCACAGATACGCAGTATTTT.

The sample holds one count of this clone. The chain is built from TRBV7-8 and TRBJ1-3; 8 nucleotides align to TRBD1. This CDR3 contains 15 residues. Germline V gene lookup returns CDR1 SGHVS and CDR2 FQNEAQ. With 5 bases clipped from V and 2 bases from J, the junction kept 5 bases outside the gene matches. The CDR3 DNA reads TGTGCCAGCAGCCCGTACAGGGGGACTGGAAACACCATATATTTT. As protein: CASSPYRGTGNTIYF. Full variable domain (rest looked up from reference TRBV7-8 and TRBJ1-3): GAGVSQSPRYKVAKRGQDVALRCDPISGHVSLFWYQQALGQGPEFLTYFQNEAQLDKSGLPSDRFFAERPEGSVSTLKIQRTQQEDSAVYLCASSPYRGTGNTIYFGEGSWLTVV.

Regarding this clone: Other nucleotide sequences in the sample specify the same CDR3. The chain recombines TRBV28 with TRBJ1-1; no reliable D call. CDR1 MDHEN and CDR2 SYDVKM come from the germline V gene. V was shortened by 3 bases and J by 5 bases, with 4 bases between the two germline ends. The CDR3 is made up of 11 amino acids. The CDR3 sequence: CASSFRTEAFF. The CDR3 region has the DNA TGTGCCAGCAGTTTCAGAACTGAAGCTTTCTTT.

J is TRBJ1-1 and V is TRBV29-1; unclear D gene. V lost 3 bases and J 4 bases, leaving 12 bases between the germline ends. The CDR3 sequence is 13 residues long. Per the germline V gene, CDR1 is SQVTM and CDR2 is ANQGSEA. The CDR3 region is CSVERDWGTEAFF. The CDR3 DNA follows: TGCAGCGTTGAGCGGGATTGGGGCACTGAAGCTTTCTTT.

This chain joins TRBV4-1 and TRBJ1-5; no clear D. The V end lost 4 bases, the J end lost 1 base, and 11 bases lay between the germline ends. The CDR3 is made up of 15 amino acids. Germline V gene data show CDR1 as MGHRA and CDR2 as YSYEKL. The CDR3 DNA reads TGCGCCAGCAGCCTTCAGGATTTAAGCAATCAGCCCCAGCATTTT. Translation: CASSLQDLSNQPQHF.

The chain carries TRBV5-1 and TRBJ1-1; D call uncertain. The ends were cut back, 3 bases at V and 3 bases at J, with 3 bases in the middle. There are 11 residues in the CDR3. The germline V gene has CDR1 SGHRS and CDR2 YFSETQ. CDR3 region: CASSSYTEAFF. The CDR3, as DNA: TGCGCCAGCAGCTCCTACACTGAAGCTTTCTTT.